The rows below give T cell receptor beta chains drawn from one sample of a study of cytomegalovirus exposure and HLA in healthy donors. The table came from immunoSEQ multiplex PCR; TCRdb's copy has only in-frame clones and leaves some out. The data hold over 85,000 clones, with 70% to 75% observed a single time. Sequenced material: PBMCs. The receptors stem from a man in his forties in good health and CMV-seronegative. Each CDR3 is given with its conserved first and last residue. Each record gives: V gene, clone size, J gene, D gene, CDR3 DNA, CDR3 protein. A D gene is named only where the DNA matches it firmly. The size of a clone is reported for some rows only, either as once, few or many, or as a class for expanded clones.

TRBV7-2	-	TRBJ2-4	TRBD1	TGTGCCAGCAGCCCTACCTCGGACAGGGTCTATCAGTACTTC	CASSPTSDRVYQYF
TRBV5-1	-	TRBJ2-5	-	TGCGCCAGCAGCTTTGCGGGGCCGCAAGAGACCCAGTACTTC	CASSFAGPQETQYF
TRBV11-2	few	TRBJ2-2	-	TGTGCCAGCAGCCCCTTGGCAGGGGCCGGGGAGCTGTTTTTT	CASSPLAGAGELFF
TRBV28	-	TRBJ2-5	TRBD2	TGTGCCAGCAGGCCTAACCTAGCGGGGCACCAAGAGACCCAGTACTTC	CASRPNLAGHQETQYF
TRBV29-1	-	TRBJ2-5	TRBD2	TGCAGCGTCGGGGGGGGGCCACAAGAGACCCAGTACTTC	CSVGGGPQETQYF
TRBV5-4	-	TRBJ2-1	TRBD1	TGTGCCAGCAGCCCCCGGGACAGGGGAGGCAATGAGCAGTTCTTC	CASSPRDRGGNEQFF
TRBV5-6	-	TRBJ2-5	-	TGTGCCAGCAGCTTGTACCTAGCCACTGAGACCCAGTACTTC	CASSLYLATETQYF
TRBV5-1	-	TRBJ1-6	TRBD1	TGCGCCAGCAGCGCGACCGGGACAGGAGGAACAAATTCACCCCTCCACTTT	CASSATGTGGTNSPLHF
TRBV2	-	TRBJ1-2	TRBD1	TGTGCCAGCAGCGGACAGGGCCCCTATGGCTACACCTTC	CASSGQGPYGYTF
TRBV5-4	-	TRBJ1-2	TRBD1	TGTGCCAGCAGCTTGGCCGGGACAGCCGAGGATGGCTACACCTTC	CASSLAGTAEDGYTF
TRBV6-1	-	TRBJ2-7	TRBD2	TGTGCCAGCAAAAAGGGACTAGCGGGATCCTACGAGCAGTACTTC	CASKKGLAGSYEQYF
TRBV18	-	TRBJ1-3	TRBD1	TGTGCCAGCTCACCAACAGGGGTCTCAGGAAACACCATATATTTT	CASSPTGVSGNTIYF
TRBV7-9	-	TRBJ2-3	-	TGTGCCAGCAGTCTTGGGTGGGGGGTAAGCACAGATACGCAGTATTTT	CASSLGWGVSTDTQYF
TRBV5-6	-	TRBJ2-5	TRBD2	TGTGCCAGCAGCTCTTGGACTAGCGGGGAAGAGACCCAGTACTTC	CASSSWTSGEETQYF
TRBV5-6	-	TRBJ2-3	TRBD2	TGTGCCAGCAGCTTAAGCGGGGGTTGGGGAGATACGCAGTATTTT	CASSLSGGWGDTQYF
TRBV4-1	-	TRBJ2-3	-	TGCGCCAGTTCACGAGGACTTCTCACAGATACGCAGTATTTT	CASSRGLLTDTQYF
TRBV2	-	TRBJ2-5	-	TGTGCCGGGACACCTCAAGAGACCCAGTACTTC	CAGTPQETQYF
TRBV15	-	TRBJ1-2	TRBD1	TGTGCCACCAGCGGAGCCGGGACAGGCGTTTATGGCTACACCTTC	CATSGAGTGVYGYTF
TRBV13	-	TRBJ2-2	TRBD1	TGTGCCAGCAGCCGGGACAGGGGCACCGGGGAGCTGTTTTTT	CASSRDRGTGELFF
TRBV14	-	TRBJ2-2	TRBD2	TGTGCCAGCAGCCAGAGGACTAGCGGGGACCCAGCCGGGGAGCTGTTTTTT	CASSQRTSGDPAGELFF
TRBV5-1	-	TRBJ2-2	-	TGCGCCAGCAGCTTGCTCAGGGGAACCGGGGAGCTGTTTTTT	CASSLLRGTGELFF
TRBV7-2	few	TRBJ2-1	TRBD2	TGTGCCAGCAGCCCCTCCCCTAGCGGATCCTATGAGCAGTTCTTC	CASSPSPSGSYEQFF
TRBV19	once	TRBJ2-3	-	TGTGCCAGTAGGTCGCTAGCGACACTCACAGATACGCAGTATTTT	CASRSLATLTDTQYF
TRBV4-1	few	TRBJ1-2	TRBD1	TGCGCCAGCAGCCAAGAGGGTTTAATCGGGGGACAGTTCTATGGCTACACCTTC	CASSQEGLIGGQFYGYTF
TRBV7-3	-	TRBJ2-5	-	TGTGCCAGCAGCTTAGTGGGCAGGCAAGAGACCCAGTACTTC	CASSLVGRQETQYF
TRBV19	-	TRBJ2-7	-	TGTGCCAGTAGTATAGATTCGACAGGCGAGCAGTACTTC	CASSIDSTGEQYF
TRBV2	-	TRBJ2-3	-	TGTGCCAGCAGTGAAGAGCACCCTAGCACAGATACGCAGTATTTT	CASSEEHPSTDTQYF
TRBV6-1	-	TRBJ2-7	-	TGTGCCAGCAGTGAAAGACAGACCTCCTACGAGCAGTACTTC	CASSERQTSYEQYF
TRBV30	few	TRBJ2-3	-	TGTGCCTGGAGTGAGGGAGCGCGTGATACGCAGTATTTT	CAWSEGARDTQYF